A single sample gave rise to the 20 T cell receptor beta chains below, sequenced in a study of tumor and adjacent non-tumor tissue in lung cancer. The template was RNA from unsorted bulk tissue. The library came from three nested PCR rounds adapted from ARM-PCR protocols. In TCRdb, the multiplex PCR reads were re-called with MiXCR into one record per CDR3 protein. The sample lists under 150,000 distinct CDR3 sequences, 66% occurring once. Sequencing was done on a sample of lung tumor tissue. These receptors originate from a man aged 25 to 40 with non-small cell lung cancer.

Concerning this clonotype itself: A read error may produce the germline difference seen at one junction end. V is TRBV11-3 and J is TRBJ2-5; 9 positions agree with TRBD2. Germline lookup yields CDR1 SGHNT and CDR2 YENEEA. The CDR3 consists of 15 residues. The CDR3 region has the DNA TGTGCCACCAGCTTAGAGGCGGGAGGGCAAGGGACCCAGTACTTC. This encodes CATSLEAGGQGTQYF. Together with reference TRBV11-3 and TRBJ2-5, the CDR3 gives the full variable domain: EAGVVQSPRYKIIEKKQPVAFWCNPISGHNTLYWYLQNLGQGPELLIRYENEEAVDDSQLPKDRFSAERLKGVDSTLKIQPAELGDSAVYLCATSLEAGGQGTQYFGPGTRLLVL.

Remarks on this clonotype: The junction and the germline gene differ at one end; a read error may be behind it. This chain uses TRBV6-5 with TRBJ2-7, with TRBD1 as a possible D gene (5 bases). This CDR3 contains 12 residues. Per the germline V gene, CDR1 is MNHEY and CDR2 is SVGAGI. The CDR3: CASSPDSYEQCF. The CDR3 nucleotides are TGTGCCAGCAGCCCTGACAGCTACGAGCAGTGCTTC.

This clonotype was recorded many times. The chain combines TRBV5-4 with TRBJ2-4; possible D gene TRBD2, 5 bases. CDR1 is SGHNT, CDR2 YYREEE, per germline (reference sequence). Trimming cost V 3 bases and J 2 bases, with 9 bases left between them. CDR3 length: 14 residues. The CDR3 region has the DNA TGTGCCAGCAGCTCCTCCGGGACCAAAAACATTCAGTACTTC. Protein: CASSSSGTKNIQYF.

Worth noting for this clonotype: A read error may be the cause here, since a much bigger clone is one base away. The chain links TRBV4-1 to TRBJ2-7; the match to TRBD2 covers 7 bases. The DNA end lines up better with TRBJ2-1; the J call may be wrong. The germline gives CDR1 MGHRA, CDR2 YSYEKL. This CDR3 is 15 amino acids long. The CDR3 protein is CASSQDSRESYEQFF. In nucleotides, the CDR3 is TGCGCCAGCAGCCAAGATTCGCGGGAGTCGTACGAGCAGTTCTTC.

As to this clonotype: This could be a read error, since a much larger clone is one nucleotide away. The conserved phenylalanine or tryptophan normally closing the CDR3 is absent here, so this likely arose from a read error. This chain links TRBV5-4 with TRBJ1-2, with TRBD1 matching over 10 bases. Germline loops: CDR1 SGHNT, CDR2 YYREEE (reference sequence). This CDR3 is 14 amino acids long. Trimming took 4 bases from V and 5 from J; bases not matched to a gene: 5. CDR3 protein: CASSRTGQGYGYTI. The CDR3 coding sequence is TGTGCCAGCAGCCGAACGGGACAGGGGTATGGCTACACCATC.

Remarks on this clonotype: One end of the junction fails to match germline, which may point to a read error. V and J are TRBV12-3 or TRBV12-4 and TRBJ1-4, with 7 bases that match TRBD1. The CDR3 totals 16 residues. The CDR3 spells CASSFEGGATNGKLFF. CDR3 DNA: TGTGCCAGCAGTTTTGAAGGGGGCGCAACTAATGGAAAACTATTTTTT.

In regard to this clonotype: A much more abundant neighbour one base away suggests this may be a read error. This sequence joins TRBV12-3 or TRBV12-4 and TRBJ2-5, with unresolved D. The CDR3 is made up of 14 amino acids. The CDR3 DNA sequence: TGTGCCAGCAATTTATTCTTCAGTTGGGAGACCCAGTACTTC. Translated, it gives CASNLFFSWETQYF.

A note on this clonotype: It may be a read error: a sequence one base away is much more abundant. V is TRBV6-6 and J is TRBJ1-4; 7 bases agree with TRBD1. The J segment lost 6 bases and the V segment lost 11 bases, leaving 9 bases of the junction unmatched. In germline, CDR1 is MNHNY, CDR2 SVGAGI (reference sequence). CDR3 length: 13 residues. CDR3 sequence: CAGRAGTDEKLFF. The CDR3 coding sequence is TGTGCCGGCCGAGCCGGGACAGATGAAAAACTGTTTTTT.

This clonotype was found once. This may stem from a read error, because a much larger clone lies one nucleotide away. The CDR3 region has the DNA TGTGCCAGCAGCGAAGACCCGGGGCTGGTGAACACTGAAGCTTTCTTT. Amino acids: CASSEDPGLVNTEAFF. V gene TRBV4-2 combines with J gene TRBJ1-1; a weak D match, TRBD1 (5 bases). This CDR3 is 16 amino acids long. Germline CDR1 and CDR2: LGHNA and YNFKEQ.

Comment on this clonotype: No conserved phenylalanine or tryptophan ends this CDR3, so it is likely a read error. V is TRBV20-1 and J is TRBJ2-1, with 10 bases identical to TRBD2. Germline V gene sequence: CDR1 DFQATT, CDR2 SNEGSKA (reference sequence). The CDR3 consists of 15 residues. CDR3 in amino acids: CGTMTGTSVLHEQFS. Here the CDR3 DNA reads TGCGGTACCATGACCGGGACTAGCGTTCTCCATGAGCAGTTCTCC.

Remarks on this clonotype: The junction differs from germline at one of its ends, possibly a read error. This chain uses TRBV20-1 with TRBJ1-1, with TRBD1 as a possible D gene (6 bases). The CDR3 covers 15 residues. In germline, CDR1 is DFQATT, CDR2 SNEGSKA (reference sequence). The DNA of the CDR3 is TGCAGTGTTAGGGTTTGGGGGGCACTAAACACTGAAGTTTTCTTT. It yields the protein CSVRVWGALNTEVFF.

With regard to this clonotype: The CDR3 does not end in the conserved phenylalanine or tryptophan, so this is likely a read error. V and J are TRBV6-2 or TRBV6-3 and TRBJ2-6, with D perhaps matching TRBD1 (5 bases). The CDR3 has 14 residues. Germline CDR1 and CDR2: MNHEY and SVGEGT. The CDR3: CASSYNSGANILTY. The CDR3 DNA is TGTGCCAGCAGTTACAACTCTGGGGCCAACATCCTGACTTAC.

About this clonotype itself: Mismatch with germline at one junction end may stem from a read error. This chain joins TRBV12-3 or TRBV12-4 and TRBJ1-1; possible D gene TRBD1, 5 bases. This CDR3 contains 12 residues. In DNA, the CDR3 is TGTGCCGCAAGGGCAGGGAACATTGAAGCTTTCTTT. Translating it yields CAARAGNIEAFF.

CDR3 DNA: TGTGCCAGCAATTCGGACCTTTTTACGGGAAACACCGGGGAGCTGTTTTTT. The encoded protein is CASNSDLFTGNTGELFF. The chain recombines TRBV28 with TRBJ2-2, with D perhaps TRBD2 (5 bases). This CDR3 is built from 17 residues. The germline CDR1 and CDR2 sequences are MDHEN and SYDVKM. V lost 7 bases and J lost 2, with 20 bases in between.

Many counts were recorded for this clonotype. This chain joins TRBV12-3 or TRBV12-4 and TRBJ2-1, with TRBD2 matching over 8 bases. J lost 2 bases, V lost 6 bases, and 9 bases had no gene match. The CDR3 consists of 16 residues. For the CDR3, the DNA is TGTGCCAGCAGGGCCAAGGGACTAGGCGCCTACAATGAGCAGTTCTTC. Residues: CASRAKGLGAYNEQFF.

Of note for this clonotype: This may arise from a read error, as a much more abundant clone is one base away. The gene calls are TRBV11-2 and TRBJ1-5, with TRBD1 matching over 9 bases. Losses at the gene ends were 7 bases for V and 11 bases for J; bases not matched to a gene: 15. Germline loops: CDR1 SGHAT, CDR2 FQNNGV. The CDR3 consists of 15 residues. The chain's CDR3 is CASNPGQGNLQSQHF. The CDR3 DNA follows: TGTGCCAGCAACCCGGGACAGGGTAATTTGCAGTCCCAGCATTTT.

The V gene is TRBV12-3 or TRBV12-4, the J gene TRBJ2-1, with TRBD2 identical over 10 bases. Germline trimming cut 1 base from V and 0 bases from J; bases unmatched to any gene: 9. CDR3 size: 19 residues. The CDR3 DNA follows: TGTGCCAGCAGTTTAGGGACTAGCGGAGGTGGACTCTCCTACAATGAGCAGTTCTTC. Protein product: CASSLGTSGGGLSYNEQFF.

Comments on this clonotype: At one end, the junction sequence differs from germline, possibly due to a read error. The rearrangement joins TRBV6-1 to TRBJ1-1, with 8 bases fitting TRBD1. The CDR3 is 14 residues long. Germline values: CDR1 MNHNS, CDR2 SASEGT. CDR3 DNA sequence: TGTGCCAGCACTGACAGGGGAGGACACAATGAAGCCTTCTTT. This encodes CASTDRGGHNEAFF.

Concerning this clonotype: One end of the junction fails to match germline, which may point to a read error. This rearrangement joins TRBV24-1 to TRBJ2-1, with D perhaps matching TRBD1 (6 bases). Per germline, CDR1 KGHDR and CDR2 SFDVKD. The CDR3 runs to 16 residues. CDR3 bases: TGTGTCACCAGTGATCCAACAGGGTCAAACTACAATGAGCAGTTCTTC. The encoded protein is CVTSDPTGSNYNEQFF.

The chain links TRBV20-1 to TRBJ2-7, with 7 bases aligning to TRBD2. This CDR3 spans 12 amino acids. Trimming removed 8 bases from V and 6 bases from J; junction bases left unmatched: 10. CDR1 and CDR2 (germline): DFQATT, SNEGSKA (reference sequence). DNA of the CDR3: TGCAGTACCGGGGGGAGCACCTCCGAGCAGTACTTC. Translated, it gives CSTGGSTSEQYF.